A selection of T cell receptor beta chains follows, all from one sample in a study of shared clonotypes between healthy human individuals. Sequencing used immunoSEQ multiplex PCR; TCRdb keeps in-frame clones, though not all of them. This repertoire shows roughly 2.6 million clones, just over 90% found once; its top ten account for around 0.14%. The sequencing sample was made of naive CD4+ T cells sorted from blood. The receptors were gathered from a young man in good health. The CDR3 runs from the conserved cysteine through the conserved F or W. Fields, in order: clone size, V gene, J gene, CDR3 protein. Only part of the rows carry a size: once, few, many, or a class if the clone is expanded.

clone size: NA; V gene: TRBV29-1; J gene: NA; CDR3 protein: CSVGGQGREQYF
clone size: NA; V gene: TRBV2; J gene: TRBJ2-3; CDR3 protein: CASRRGLGYTDTQYF
clone size: NA; V gene: TRBV4-3; J gene: TRBJ1-6; CDR3 protein: CASSQDQGSNSPLHF
clone size: NA; V gene: TRBV28; J gene: TRBJ2-7; CDR3 protein: CASSSNGQGVLEQYF
clone size: NA; V gene: TRBV2; J gene: TRBJ2-1; CDR3 protein: CASSEVGSGRGDEQFF
clone size: NA; V gene: TRBV10-3; J gene: TRBJ1-1; CDR3 protein: CAISESPPAEAFF
clone size: NA; V gene: TRBV7-3; J gene: TRBJ2-5; CDR3 protein: CASSPDGGRGTQYF
clone size: NA; V gene: TRBV30; J gene: TRBJ1-2; CDR3 protein: CAWSKQGARGYTF
clone size: NA; V gene: TRBV7-2; J gene: TRBJ2-1; CDR3 protein: CASRLPGPYNEQFF
clone size: NA; V gene: TRBV27; J gene: TRBJ1-2; CDR3 protein: CASSFRGGAQSYGYTF
clone size: NA; V gene: TRBV30; J gene: TRBJ1-2; CDR3 protein: CAWSLSDYGYTF
clone size: NA; V gene: TRBV7-2; J gene: TRBJ2-7; CDR3 protein: CASSFLRDRAYEQYF
clone size: NA; V gene: TRBV6-5; J gene: TRBJ2-5; CDR3 protein: CASSLLGSETQYF
clone size: NA; V gene: TRBV5-1; J gene: TRBJ1-5; CDR3 protein: CASSLDGWGSPNQPQHF
clone size: few; V gene: TRBV2; J gene: TRBJ2-7; CDR3 protein: CASKLAGPYEQYF
clone size: NA; V gene: TRBV7-9; J gene: TRBJ1-5; CDR3 protein: CASSLRDNQPQHF
clone size: NA; V gene: TRBV27; J gene: TRBJ2-7; CDR3 protein: CASSFAGSHEQYF
clone size: NA; V gene: TRBV6-6; J gene: TRBJ2-1; CDR3 protein: CASKNRDRGNNEQFF
clone size: NA; V gene: TRBV5-8; J gene: TRBJ2-5; CDR3 protein: CASSFGATGTQYF
clone size: NA; V gene: TRBV7-9; J gene: TRBJ2-7; CDR3 protein: CASSFKVYEQYF
clone size: NA; V gene: TRBV2; J gene: TRBJ1-5; CDR3 protein: CASSEALNQPQHF
clone size: once; V gene: TRBV13; J gene: TRBJ1-1; CDR3 protein: CASSIISTEAFF
clone size: NA; V gene: TRBV27; J gene: TRBJ1-5; CDR3 protein: CASSSTTGGGNQPQHF
clone size: NA; V gene: TRBV30; J gene: TRBJ2-2; CDR3 protein: CAWVNTGELFF
clone size: NA; V gene: TRBV2; J gene: TRBJ2-7; CDR3 protein: CASSRLATNEQYF
clone size: NA; V gene: TRBV7-9; J gene: TRBJ2-1; CDR3 protein: CASSLARAGSYNEQFF
clone size: NA; V gene: TRBV15; J gene: TRBJ2-3; CDR3 protein: CATSREGSGGLRTDTQYF
clone size: NA; V gene: TRBV29-1; J gene: TRBJ2-5; CDR3 protein: CSFEGGETQYF
clone size: NA; V gene: TRBV10-1; J gene: TRBJ2-3; CDR3 protein: CASSERSTDTQYF
clone size: NA; V gene: TRBV28; J gene: TRBJ2-7; CDR3 protein: CASSIGPTGNGQYF
clone size: NA; V gene: TRBV5-6; J gene: TRBJ2-1; CDR3 protein: CASSLVFGQVSANEQFF
clone size: once; V gene: TRBV19; J gene: TRBJ2-5; CDR3 protein: CASSRWDGETQYF
clone size: NA; V gene: TRBV7-2; J gene: TRBJ2-7; CDR3 protein: CASSLSTGGNEQYF
clone size: NA; V gene: TRBV29-1; J gene: TRBJ2-3; CDR3 protein: CSSEVSHRGTQYF
clone size: NA; V gene: TRBV6-1; J gene: TRBJ2-7; CDR3 protein: CASRLLRDGSYEQYF
clone size: NA; V gene: TRBV5-5; J gene: TRBJ1-1; CDR3 protein: CASSLVRQGQRVMNTEAFF
clone size: NA; V gene: TRBV9; J gene: TRBJ1-3; CDR3 protein: CASTTGGPGNTIYF
clone size: once; V gene: TRBV12-5; J gene: TRBJ2-1; CDR3 protein: CASGLGLASYNEQFF
clone size: NA; V gene: TRBV28; J gene: TRBJ2-3; CDR3 protein: CASSDPGTGGTDTQYF
clone size: NA; V gene: TRBV6-5; J gene: TRBJ1-6; CDR3 protein: CASSLGRGYNSPLHF
clone size: NA; V gene: TRBV5-1; J gene: TRBJ2-2; CDR3 protein: CASSLGQVTGELFF
clone size: NA; V gene: TRBV14; J gene: TRBJ2-7; CDR3 protein: CASSQFRDRGMNEQYF
clone size: NA; V gene: TRBV6-6; J gene: TRBJ1-3; CDR3 protein: CASSSVSGNTIYF
clone size: few; V gene: TRBV7-3; J gene: TRBJ1-1; CDR3 protein: CASSLTGGNTEAFF
clone size: once; V gene: TRBV30; J gene: TRBJ2-7; CDR3 protein: CAWSSTSTGLGPEQYF
clone size: NA; V gene: TRBV5-1; J gene: TRBJ2-7; CDR3 protein: CASSVGTGFTYEQYF
clone size: NA; V gene: TRBV5-1; J gene: TRBJ2-5; CDR3 protein: CASSYGLAEGQETQYF
clone size: NA; V gene: TRBV11-2; J gene: TRBJ2-3; CDR3 protein: CASRKGTFLTDTQYF
clone size: NA; V gene: TRBV4-2; J gene: TRBJ1-4; CDR3 protein: CASSRGGQEGLKLFF